Listed below are T cell receptor beta chains from one sample, sequenced in a study of blood T cell repertoires in COVID-19. Generated by immunoSEQ multiplex PCR, the TCRdb table keeps only in-frame clones and is missing some. The sample consists of some 83,000 clones, around 88% of them appearing once. What was sequenced was peripheral blood. The origin of the receptors is a man in his forties or fifties with active COVID-19. Both conserved end residues are part of each CDR3. A D gene is named only where the DNA matches it firmly. Rows may omit the clone size; those that give it use once, few, many or a size class.

CDR3aa | CDR3nt | abundance | j_gene | d_gene | v_gene
CASSLRTGEEQYF | TGTGCCAGCAGTCTCAGGACAGGGGAGGAGCAGTACTTC | NA | TRBJ2-7 | TRBD1 | TRBV27
CASSTWGREGDYGYTF | TGTGCCAGCAGTACGTGGGGCAGGGAGGGAGACTATGGCTACACCTTC | NA | TRBJ1-2 | NA | TRBV11-2
CASSFNRANTEAFF | TGTGCCAGCAGCTTTAACAGGGCGAACACTGAAGCTTTCTTT | NA | TRBJ1-1 | NA | TRBV11-2
CASSIMSGDEQFF | TGTGCCAGTAGTATAATGTCAGGTGATGAGCAGTTCTTC | once | TRBJ2-1 | NA | TRBV19
CASKRGGQETQYF | TGTGCCAGCAAAAGGGGGGGCCAAGAGACCCAGTACTTC | NA | TRBJ2-5 | NA | TRBV28
CASSIEDRGSPLHF | TGTGCCAGTAGTATAGAAGACAGGGGCTCACCCCTCCACTTT | NA | TRBJ1-6 | TRBD1 | TRBV19
CASSLSAGRQAFF | TGTGCCAGCAGTTTATCCGCAGGGAGGCAAGCTTTCTTT | NA | TRBJ1-1 | NA | TRBV27
CSVAGGGGYEQYF | TGCAGCGTCGCTGGGGGCGGTGGCTACGAGCAGTACTTC | NA | TRBJ2-7 | NA | TRBV29-1
CASGLAVAGPYNEQFF | TGTGCTAGTGGTTTGGCGGTAGCGGGGCCATACAATGAGCAGTTCTTC | NA | TRBJ2-1 | TRBD2 | TRBV12-5
CASSFQASGTYEQYF | TGTGCCAGCAGTTTTCAGGCTAGCGGAACCTACGAGCAGTACTTC | NA | TRBJ2-7 | TRBD2 | TRBV28
CASSMAQTNEKLFF | TGTGCCAGTAGTATGGCACAGACTAATGAAAAACTGTTTTTT | NA | TRBJ1-4 | NA | TRBV19
CASSELPSGIEETQYF | TGTGCCAGCAGTGAACTCCCTAGCGGGATAGAAGAGACCCAGTACTTC | NA | TRBJ2-5 | TRBD2 | TRBV2
CASSRSQGDGYTF | TGTGCCAGCAGTAGAAGCCAGGGCGATGGCTACACCTTC | once | TRBJ1-2 | NA | TRBV6-5
CASSPWGVAGGNTIYF | TGTGCCAGCAGCCCTTGGGGGGTGGCAGGAGGAAACACCATATATTTT | NA | TRBJ1-3 | NA | TRBV28
CASSGQGATEAFF | TGTGCCAGCAGCGGACAGGGGGCGACTGAAGCTTTCTTT | NA | TRBJ1-1 | TRBD1 | TRBV7-3
CASSTLTGDEQFF | TGTGCCAGTAGTACCCTGACAGGGGATGAGCAGTTCTTC | NA | TRBJ2-1 | TRBD1 | TRBV19
CASSRSLSPGELFF | TGTGCCAGCTCACGGAGTTTAAGCCCCGGGGAGCTGTTTTTT | NA | TRBJ2-2 | NA | TRBV18
CASSPRGNTEAFF | TGTGCCAGCAGCCCCAGGGGGAACACTGAAGCTTTCTTT | few | TRBJ1-1 | NA | TRBV7-9
CASSPRTDSSGNTIYF | TGTGCCAGCTCACCACGAACAGACAGCTCTGGAAACACCATATATTTT | NA | TRBJ1-3 | NA | TRBV18
CASSFGQGGGTEAFF | TGTGCCAGCAGCTTCGGACAGGGAGGGGGCACTGAAGCTTTCTTT | NA | TRBJ1-1 | TRBD1 | TRBV5-4
CASSERATKHNEQFF | TGTGCCAGCAGTGAACGTGCGACTAAACACAATGAGCAGTTCTTC | NA | TRBJ2-1 | NA | TRBV2
CASTFSSGGSPAGEQYF | TGTGCCAGCACCTTTTCCTCGGGAGGGTCGCCAGCGGGCGAGCAGTACTTC | NA | TRBJ2-7 | TRBD2 | TRBV7-2
CASSIEPTGNNSPLHF | TGTGCCAGTAGTATAGAACCCACAGGGAACAATTCACCCCTCCACTTT | NA | TRBJ1-6 | NA | TRBV19
CASSLQGPEAFF | TGCGCCAGCAGCTTGCAGGGCCCTGAAGCTTTCTTT | NA | TRBJ1-1 | NA | TRBV5-1
CATSTQQGTGLYEQYF | TGTGCCACCAGCACCCAACAGGGGACAGGGCTCTACGAGCAGTACTTC | NA | TRBJ2-7 | TRBD1 | TRBV15
CASSTGLGGETQYF | TGTGCCAGCTCAACGGGACTGGGCGGAGAGACCCAGTACTTC | NA | TRBJ2-5 | NA | TRBV18
CASSLEDHRDGYTF | TGTGCCAGCAGCTTGGAGGATCATCGGGATGGCTACACCTTC | once | TRBJ1-2 | NA | TRBV5-5
CASSSRGTGVDGYTF | TGTGCCAGCAGCTCGCGCGGGACAGGGGTAGATGGCTACACCTTC | NA | TRBJ1-2 | TRBD1 | TRBV7-3
CAWSVRGGGQPQHF | TGTGCCTGGAGTGTAAGGGGGGGTGGACAGCCCCAGCATTTT | NA | TRBJ1-5 | NA | TRBV30
CASILSADTQYF | TGTGCCAGCATTTTGTCCGCAGATACGCAGTATTTT | NA | TRBJ2-3 | NA | TRBV6-5
CASSLGQNQPQHF | TGTGCCAGCAGTTTGGGACAGAATCAGCCCCAGCATTTT | few | TRBJ1-5 | TRBD1 | TRBV27
CASSSGSGNTIYF | TGTGCCAGCAGCTCAGGCTCTGGAAACACCATATATTTT | few | TRBJ1-3 | NA | TRBV7-9
CASSSRLADYNEQFF | TGCGCCAGCAGCTCCCGGTTAGCGGACTACAATGAGCAGTTCTTC | NA | TRBJ2-1 | NA | TRBV4-3
CATVLAGGGDTQYF | TGTGCCACCGTACTAGCGGGGGGAGGGGATACGCAGTATTTT | NA | TRBJ2-3 | TRBD2 | TRBV27
CASSLASGALETQYF | TGTGCCAGCAGCTTAGCGAGCGGGGCCCTGGAGACCCAGTACTTC | NA | TRBJ2-5 | TRBD2 | TRBV7-2
CASSPSPDRENTEAFF | TGTGCCAGCAGCCCCTCGCCGGACAGAGAGAACACTGAAGCTTTCTTT | NA | TRBJ1-1 | NA | TRBV11-2
CASSLFRDRLFKPYGYTF | TGTGCCAGCAGCTTATTCAGGGACAGACTCTTCAAGCCCTATGGCTACACCTTC | NA | TRBJ1-2 | TRBD1 | TRBV5-4
CASSPRGPEQYF | TGTGCCAGCAGCCCCCGGGGTCCCGAGCAGTACTTC | once | TRBJ2-7 | NA | TRBV5-6
CASSQRTEEAYEQYF | TGTGCCAGCAGCCAGCGGACAGAAGAGGCCTACGAGCAGTACTTC | NA | TRBJ2-7 | NA | TRBV4-2
CASSMGGSLWDWENEKLFF | TGTGCCAGTAGTATGGGGGGATCCTTGTGGGACTGGGAGAATGAAAAACTGTTTTTT | NA | TRBJ1-4 | NA | TRBV19
CATSRDSGNTEAFF | TGTGCCACCAGCAGAGATTCCGGGAACACTGAAGCTTTCTTT | NA | TRBJ1-1 | NA | TRBV15
CASSPHLGQVNTEAFF | TGTGCCAGTAGTCCCCACCTTGGACAGGTGAACACTGAAGCTTTCTTT | NA | TRBJ1-1 | TRBD1 | TRBV19
CASSAAGFSGTEAFF | TGTGCCAGCTCTGCTGCCGGTTTCAGCGGCACTGAAGCTTTCTTT | NA | TRBJ1-1 | NA | TRBV11-2
CASSLDRGAEAFF | TGTGCCAGCAGCTTAGACAGGGGCGCTGAAGCTTTCTTT | NA | TRBJ1-1 | TRBD1 | TRBV7-8
CASSLGTRAFF | TGTGCCAGCAGTTTAGGGACTAGGGCTTTCTTT | NA | TRBJ1-1 | NA | TRBV12-3/TRBV12-4